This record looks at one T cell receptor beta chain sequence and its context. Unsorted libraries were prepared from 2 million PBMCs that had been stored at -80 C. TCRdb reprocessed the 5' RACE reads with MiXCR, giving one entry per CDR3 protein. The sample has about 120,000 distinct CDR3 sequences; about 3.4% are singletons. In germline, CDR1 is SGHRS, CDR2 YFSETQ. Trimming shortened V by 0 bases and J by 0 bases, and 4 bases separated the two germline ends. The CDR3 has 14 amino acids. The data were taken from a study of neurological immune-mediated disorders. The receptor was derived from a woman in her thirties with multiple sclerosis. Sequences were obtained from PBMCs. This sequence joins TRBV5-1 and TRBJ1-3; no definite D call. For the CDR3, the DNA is TGCGCCAGCAGCTTGGACGCCTCTGGAAACACCATATATTTT. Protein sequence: CASSLDASGNTIYF.